Listed below are T cell receptor beta chains from one sample, sequenced in a study of blood T cell repertoires in COVID-19. The method was immunoSEQ multiplex PCR; TCRdb's version includes in-frame clones alone and lacks a portion of them. The repertoire holds 250,000 to 350,000 clones, with nearly 90% as singletons. Sequencing was done on a sample of peripheral blood. The receptors stem from a man aged 18 to 35 with active or convalescent COVID-19. CDR3s include the opening cysteine and the closing phenylalanine or tryptophan. The order of the fields is V gene, J gene, D gene, CDR3 protein. The D gene is left open where the match is weak.

TRBV9,TRBJ2-1,TRBD2,CASSVGASGGANEQFF
TRBV5-6,TRBJ2-3,TRBD1,CASSRTGLQGALTDTQYF
TRBV14,TRBJ2-3,TRBD1,CASSAGQGTYPQYF
TRBV27,TRBJ1-1,NA,CASRDSMNTEAFF
TRBV4-3,TRBJ1-3,NA,CASSQGGASGNTIYF
TRBV6-1,TRBJ2-7,TRBD2,CASSEVASGGFEQYF
TRBV5-4,TRBJ1-2,NA,CASSLGGGNYGYTF
TRBV19,TRBJ1-5,NA,CASIAGGRNQPQHF
TRBV25-1,TRBJ1-2,NA,CASSPPDTPLNYGYTF
TRBV4-1,TRBJ1-5,NA,CASSLPGAQPQHF
TRBV6-5,TRBJ1-5,NA,CASSYSQGYQPQHF
TRBV6-2/TRBV6-3,TRBJ2-2,TRBD2,CASSYRGGRGGELFF
TRBV25-1,TRBJ1-2,NA,CASSETQGTGYTF
TRBV5-6,TRBJ2-7,NA,CASSLVSGYEQYF
TRBV10-1,TRBJ1-3,NA,CASSSRSGNTIYF
TRBV10-1,TRBJ1-1,NA,CASSESWTDEAFF
TRBV10-3,TRBJ2-5,NA,CAISDLDRGAETQYF
TRBV7-9,TRBJ1-6,NA,CASSLSGGLSSYNSPLHF
TRBV7-2,TRBJ2-5,TRBD2,CASSQGLAGRYEETQYF
TRBV7-9,TRBJ2-7,TRBD1,CASSGPGQRYEQYF
TRBV13,TRBJ2-7,NA,CASSLALGVTDEQYF
TRBV7-2,TRBJ2-2,TRBD2,CASSLRTSGGATGELFF
TRBV2,TRBJ1-2,NA,CASSEPDGYTF
TRBV15,TRBJ2-5,TRBD2,CATSRDPSLAGGPPIQETQYF
TRBV4-2,TRBJ2-2,NA,CASSPPRTVGELFF
TRBV5-8,TRBJ1-1,NA,CASSPHRPTNPNTEAFF
TRBV19,TRBJ2-2,NA,CASQVAGNTGELFF
TRBV5-1,TRBJ2-7,NA,CASSRAATSYEQYF
TRBV10-3,TRBJ1-6,NA,CAISFGGNSPLHF
TRBV9,TRBJ2-5,NA,CASSAQSGGGLETQYF
TRBV9,TRBJ2-2,NA,CASSPGQNTGELFF
TRBV29-1,TRBJ2-3,NA,CSVRHGGTDTQYF
TRBV7-3,TRBJ2-1,TRBD2,CASSSRAAGGLNEQFF
TRBV5-4,TRBJ1-3,NA,CASSGQGTGNTIYF
TRBV4-1,TRBJ1-6,TRBD1,CASSQDPPKTTGEFSYNSPLHF
TRBV5-5,TRBJ1-2,NA,CASSPLLREAIDYTF
TRBV15,TRBJ1-2,NA,CATSSGGSDNPRGNYGYTF
TRBV14,TRBJ2-5,NA,CASRQQGRETQYF
TRBV28,TRBJ1-1,NA,CASSLHGAAFF
TRBV4-3,TRBJ1-2,TRBD1,CASSPSLLQGAQDYGYTF
TRBV9,TRBJ1-4,TRBD1,CASSGTGNLATNEKLFF
TRBV4-3,TRBJ1-1,TRBD1,CASSQNRGMNTEAFF